This T cell receptor (beta chain) is drawn from a study of shared clonotypes between healthy human individuals. Deep-level running was used for the assay. The table came from immunoSEQ multiplex PCR; TCRdb's copy has only in-frame clones and leaves some out. The sample carries 450,000 or so clones, 70% to 80% recorded once. This TCR came from a woman aged 35 to 49 in good health. Some clones in this sample may be carry-over from other donors' samples. The sample comprised PBMCs.

The CDR3 nucleotides read TGTGCCAGCAGGGCACAGCCTGACACCGGGGAGCTGTTTTTT. Its protein product is CASRAQPDTGELFF. J is TRBJ2-2 and V is TRBV6-1; D not resolved. The V gene lost 6 bases and the J gene lost 3 bases, with 11 bases spanning the gap. This CDR3 is 14 amino acids long. Germline V lookup: CDR1 MNHNS, CDR2 SASEGT.